What follows are 24 T cell receptor beta chains derived from one specimen sequenced in a study of control samples from healthy donors and cancer patients. The data were produced by immunoSEQ multiplex PCR, yet TCRdb's version contains in-frame clones alone and is incomplete. The sample lists about 60,000 clones; roughly 90% were seen once. Sample: blood. The receptors here all came from a man over 45 in good health.

The chain uses TRBV21-1 and TRBJ1-1. TRBV21-1 is flagged as a pseudogene. CDR3 size: 10 residues. CDR3 residues: CASRLIEAFF. The CDR3 DNA is TGTGCCAGCAGACTCATTGAAGCTTTCTTT.

This clone showed up just once. CDR3 bases: TGTGCCAGCAGCCCCATTGGGGCTGAAGCTTTCTTT. Its translation is CASSPIGAEAFF. The chain carries TRBV3-1 (or the pseudogene TRBV3-2) and TRBJ1-1, with D unresolved. Per the germline V gene, CDR1 is LGHDT and CDR2 is YNNKEL (reference sequence). V lost 4 bases and J lost 6, with 9 bases in between. The CDR3 contains 12 residues.

The chain employs TRBV6-5 and TRBJ2-7; tentative D call: TRBD1 (5 bases). Germline CDR1 MNHEY, CDR2 SVGAGI. Trimming shortened V by 6 bases and J by 3 bases, and 18 bases separated the two germline ends. The CDR3 is 15 residues long. The CDR3 bases are TGTGCCAGCAGCTTCGGCAGGGCGGCAAGCTACGAGCAGTACTTC. Translated: CASSFGRAASYEQYF.

The chain links TRBV2 to TRBJ1-5; D remains unclear. Trimming pared 0 bases from V and 7 bases from J, leaving 7 bases between. Germline CDR1 and CDR2: SNHLY and FYNNEI. The length of the CDR3 is 13 residues. The CDR3 DNA reads TGTGCCAGCAGTGAAGCGTCCAAGCAGCCCCAGCATTTT. This gives the protein CASSEASKQPQHF.

The genes are TRBV7-8 and TRBJ2-7, with D possibly TRBD1 on 6 matching bases. The germline CDR1 and CDR2 sequences are SGHVS and FQNEAQ. V shed 0 bases and J shed 1 base, with 7 bases lying between them. The CDR3 totals 14 residues. CDR3 nucleotide sequence: TGTGCCAGCAGCTTAGCCAGGGGTTCCTACGAGCAGTACTTC. This encodes CASSLARGSYEQYF.

The chain recombines TRBV19 with TRBJ1-5, with a weak D call TRBD1 (6 bases). Trimming removed 3 bases at V and 7 bases at J, with 19 bases between. Looked up from germline, CDR1 is LNHDA and CDR2 is SQIVND (reference sequence). This CDR3 has 16 amino acids. The CDR3 reads CASSITGAGVRQPQHF. As DNA, the CDR3 is TGTGCCAGTAGTATCACGGGGGCGGGGGTTCGACAGCCCCAGCATTTT.

In its sample, this clone was seen once. The chain combines TRBV28 with TRBJ2-7, with D unresolved. Deletions cut 2 bases from V and 4 bases from J, with 6 bases between. Germline V CDR1 and CDR2: MDHEN, SYDVKM. CDR3 length: 12 residues. The CDR3 coding sequence is TGTGCCAGCAGTTTAACCGGGTACGAGCAGTACTTC. Translating it yields CASSLTGYEQYF.

The genes are TRBV28 and TRBJ2-3; D is possibly TRBD1 (5 bases). CDR1 and CDR2 (germline): MDHEN, SYDVKM. The ends were cut back, 3 bases at V and 4 bases at J, with 11 bases in the middle. CDR3 length: 14 residues. In DNA form, the CDR3 reads TGTGCCAGCAGTTTCGGGCAGGGCGCAGATACGCAGTATTTT. This sequence encodes CASSFGQGADTQYF. Complete variable domain (other parts from reference TRBV28 and TRBJ2-3): DVKVTQSSRYLVKRTGEKVFLECVQDMDHENMFWYRQDPGLGLRLIYFSYDVKMKEKGDIPEGYSVSREKKERFSLILESASTNQTSMYLCASSFGQGADTQYFGPGTRLTVL.

V gene TRBV3-1 (or the pseudogene TRBV3-2) combines with J gene TRBJ2-5; D is possibly TRBD1 (6 bases). From germline, CDR1 is LGHDT and CDR2 YNNKEL (reference sequence). CDR3 length equals 18 residues. V shed 4 bases and J shed 4 bases, with 25 bases lying between them. CDR3 nucleotides: TGTGCCAGCAGCCGAAGGGGGACGGGGCGCGCAATTGGAGAGACCCAGTACTTC. Translated, it gives CASSRRGTGRAIGETQYF.

This chain uses TRBV6-5 with TRBJ2-3; D tentatively fits TRBD1 or TRBD2 (6 bases each). The CDR3 runs to 14 residues. V lost 6 bases and J lost 2, with 12 bases in between. CDR1 and CDR2 from the germline V gene are MNHEY and SVGAGI. DNA of the CDR3: TGTGCCAGCAGCGCACGGGGGCCCACAGATACGCAGTATTTT. It specifies CASSARGPTDTQYF.

The rearrangement links TRBV28 to TRBJ2-7; maybe TRBD1 (5 bases). The CDR3 length is 13 residues. The germline V and J ends were trimmed by 8 bases and 3 bases, with 14 bases remaining between them. Germline CDR1 is MDHEN and CDR2 is SYDVKM. CDR3 nucleotide sequence: TGTGCCAGCGTCGACAGAATAAACTACGAGCAGTACTTC. Protein: CASVDRINYEQYF.

The rearrangement links TRBV12-3 or TRBV12-4 to TRBJ2-1; no definite D call. The V gene lost 7 bases and the J gene lost 4 bases, with 8 bases spanning the gap. This CDR3 is built from 12 residues. DNA for the CDR3: TGTGCCAGCACGTACGGTTACAATGAGCAGTTCTTC. This sequence encodes CASTYGYNEQFF.

V and J are TRBV7-9 and TRBJ1-6; TRBD1 might be the D (6 bases). Germline values: CDR1 SEHNR, CDR2 FQNEAQ (reference sequence). Trimming took off 2 bases at V and 7 bases at J, with 9 bases between the two ends. The CDR3 extends over 14 amino acids. The CDR3 is CASSLKQGNSPLHF. CDR3 coding DNA: TGTGCCAGCAGCTTAAAGCAGGGGAATTCACCCCTCCACTTT.

This clone has just a few counts. The V gene is TRBV4-3, the J gene TRBJ2-2; TRBD1 agrees at 7 bases. CDR1 is LGHNA, CDR2 YSLEER, per germline. CDR3 length equals 14 residues. V was clipped by 4 bases and J by 7 bases; unmatched bases: 6. CDR3 DNA sequence: TGCGCCAGCAGCCCTTACAGGGGCGGCGGGGAGCTGTTTTTT. Protein: CASSPYRGGGELFF.

This clone was recorded a few times. The J gene is TRBJ1-5, the V gene TRBV18; 9 bases match TRBD1. CDR1 and CDR2 (germline): KGHSH, LQKENI. V shed 3 bases and J 6 bases; nucleotides not matched to a gene: 9. The CDR3 has 16 amino acids. CDR3 in DNA: TGTGCCAGCTCACCCACGGGACAGGGTGAAGGTCAGCCCCAGCATTTT. Residues: CASSPTGQGEGQPQHF.

The chain has TRBV7-2 and TRBJ1-2, with 10 positions matching TRBD1. The CDR3 loop spans 16 amino acids. The V gene end was trimmed by 4 bases and the J gene end by 8 bases; junction bases not matched to a gene: 13. Germline CDR1 reads SGHTA; CDR2 reads FQGNSA. The CDR3 DNA is TGTGCCAGCAGCTCTAGCCCCGACAGGGGGCTCGGAGGCTACACCTTC. Protein: CASSSSPDRGLGGYTF.

The chain uses TRBV2 and TRBJ2-3, with 7 nucleotides matching TRBD1. This CDR3 has 17 residues. Germline CDR1 SNHLY, CDR2 FYNNEI. The ends lost 7 bases at V and 0 bases at J; junction bases unmatched: 13. The CDR3 nucleotides are TGTGCCAGCACGCCGGGACAGAGTCTTCCAAGCACAGATACGCAGTATTTT. Translation gives CASTPGQSLPSTDTQYF.

The chain joins TRBV2 to TRBJ2-2; possibly TRBD1 or TRBD2 for D (5 bases each). Trimming stripped 4 bases from V and 7 bases from J, with 16 bases between. The CDR3 runs to 15 residues. CDR1 SNHLY and CDR2 FYNNEI come from the germline V gene. In nucleotides, the CDR3 is TGTGCCAGCAGTGGAGGGGCAACTAGTTTCGGGGAGCTGTTTTTT. This codes for CASSGGATSFGELFF. The variable domain in full, completed from reference TRBV2 and TRBJ2-2, reads EPEVTQTPSHQVTQMGQEVILRCVPISNHLYFYWYRQILGQKVEFLVSFYNNEISEKSEIFDDQFSVERPDGSNFTLKIRSTKLEDSAMYFCASSGGATSFGELFFGEGSRLTVL.

The chain joins TRBV6-5 to TRBJ2-5; 7 positions match TRBD1. Trimming at V came to 8 bases and at J to 2 bases, leaving 8 bases not matched to a gene. This CDR3 has 14 residues. Germline CDR1 reads MNHEY; CDR2 reads SVGAGI. The CDR3 coding sequence is TGTGCCAGCGGACGATCGGACAGGCAAGAGACCCAGTACTTC. Amino acid sequence: CASGRSDRQETQYF.

The genes are TRBV7-9 and TRBJ1-6; possible D gene TRBD1, 5 bases. V was trimmed by 5 bases and J by 11 bases, leaving 13 bases between them. Germline V gives CDR1 SEHNR, CDR2 FQNEAQ (reference sequence). The CDR3 runs 13 residues. CDR3 protein: CASSGGGGAPLHF. The CDR3 DNA reads as TGTGCCAGCAGCGGCGGTGGGGGGGCACCCCTCCACTTT.

This clone was counted only a few times. The chain recombines TRBV7-2 with TRBJ1-2; 12 bases match TRBD1. J lost 8 bases, V lost 3 bases, and 13 bases had no gene match. This CDR3 spans 17 amino acids. Germline lookup yields CDR1 SGHTA and CDR2 FQGNSA. The CDR3 DNA follows: TGTGCCAGCAGCTTTGGGGCCGGGACAGGGGGCCTCGGGGGCTACACCTTC. Protein: CASSFGAGTGGLGGYTF.

V gene TRBV7-3 combines with J gene TRBJ2-7; maybe TRBD1 (6 bases). Looked up from germline, CDR1 is SGHTA and CDR2 is FQGTGA. V lost 0 bases and J lost 5, with 14 bases in between. The CDR3 runs to 15 residues. The CDR3 loop is CASSLTGGPGDEQYF. The CDR3 DNA is TGTGCCAGCAGCTTAACGGGCGGGCCAGGGGACGAGCAGTACTTC.

The chain employs TRBV5-4 and TRBJ2-2; TRBD2 matches at 10 bases. Germline lookup yields CDR1 SGHNT and CDR2 YYREEE (reference sequence). V trimming: 4 bases; J trimming: 4 bases; junction bases outside the gene matches: 7. CDR3 length equals 16 residues. The CDR3, as DNA: TGTGCCAGCAGCCCGGCTAGCGGGAGTATCACCGGGGAGCTGTTTTTT. This encodes CASSPASGSITGELFF. The variable domain in full, completed from reference TRBV5-4 and TRBJ2-2, reads ETGVTQSPTHLIKTRGQQVTLRCSSQSGHNTVSWYQQALGQGPQFIFQYYREEENGRGNFPPRFSGLQFPNYSSELNVNALELDDSALYLCASSPASGSITGELFFGEGSRLTVL.

The chain joins TRBV4-1 to TRBJ2-7, with a weak D call TRBD2 (6 bases). Germline V gene lookup returns CDR1 MGHRA and CDR2 YSYEKL. This CDR3 contains 15 residues. V dropped 0 bases and J dropped 2 bases, with 11 bases sitting between them. CDR3 in amino acids: CASSQDSSAPYEQYF. In DNA, the CDR3 is TGCGCCAGCAGCCAAGACTCTAGCGCGCCCTACGAGCAGTACTTC.